A selection of T cell receptor beta chains follows, all from one sample in a study of sequential checkpoint blockade in melanoma. Assay used: immunoSEQ multiplex PCR; TCRdb lists only in-frame clones, some missing. The profile covers around 41,000 clones, with 80% to 90% appearing a single time and roughly an eighth taken by the ten largest. Specimen: CD8+ T cells sorted from blood (inferred from file names), collected from a patient given nivolumab and ipilimumab in sequence. The receptor source for this set is a human donor with melanoma. Each CDR3 is given with its conserved first and last residue. Fields, in order: J gene, V gene, CDR3 protein.

>TRBJ1-2|TRBV19
CASSTSSYGYTF
>TRBJ2-4|TRBV27
CASSSGSIQYF
>TRBJ2-3|TRBV11-2
CASSPVVAGDPDTQYF
>TRBJ2-1|TRBV19
CASSFFAVKEQFF
>TRBJ2-7|TRBV7-9
CASSLGTAYEQYF
>TRBJ2-1|TRBV5-1
CASSLVGSEQFF
>TRBJ1-1|TRBV6-1
CASSAAAGGYTEAFF
>TRBJ2-1|TRBV7-9
CASSQRQGANINEQFF
>TRBJ1-3|TRBV5-8
CASSLRIRGGNTIYF
>TRBJ1-4|TRBV30
CAWSVPATGSGEKLFF
>TRBJ1-3|TRBV4-1
CASSLGLAAGNTIYF
>TRBJ2-7|TRBV4-2
CASSQVVAEYEQYF
>TRBJ1-5|TRBV27
CASSLGGYSNQPQHF
>TRBJ2-7|TRBV19
CASTYDASGSYEQYF
>TRBJ2-1|TRBV27
CASSLSGGPDNEQFF
>TRBJ2-1|TRBV7-9
CASSSGLAGINNEQFF
>TRBJ1-5|TRBV6-4
CASSAGTVQPQHF
>TRBJ2-2|TRBV29-1
CSTRDRNTGELFF
>TRBJ1-1|TRBV25-1
CASGLGGSEAFF
>TRBJ1-1|TRBV18
CASRDNPNTEAFF
>TRBJ2-1|TRBV14
CASSLRLGGAGNEQFF
>TRBJ1-1|TRBV18
CASSPGQYRNTEAFF
>TRBJ1-4|TRBV6-5
CASRGSNEKPFF
>TRBJ2-5|TRBV9
CASSLSGRGETQYF
>TRBJ2-2|TRBV7-9
CASSFRGGDTGELFF
>TRBJ2-3|TRBV7-9
CASSLDTGADTQYF
>TRBJ1-4|TRBV7-8
CASSLGTGEKLFF
>TRBJ1-1|TRBV7-3
CASSLELGRNTEAFF
>TRBJ1-3|TRBV4-2
CASSQDPFSGNTIYF
>TRBJ1-4|TRBV9
CASSVQPEGEKLFF
>TRBJ2-7|TRBV28
CASSLGVGSGRVEEQYF
>TRBJ2-7|TRBV27
CASSLSGGRGYYEQYF
>TRBJ2-1|TRBV27
CASSSGLAPVLMAYNEQFF
>TRBJ2-3|TRBV27
CASSSIQREGPGDTQYF
>TRBJ2-3|TRBV5-1
CASSLGLAGSDTQYF
>TRBJ2-2|TRBV5-4
CASTRDTGELFF
>TRBJ1-5|TRBV7-9
CASSKQGAGQPQHF
>TRBJ2-5|TRBV7-2
CASSFSGSGGTQYF
>TRBJ2-3|TRBV4-1
CASSQEAVSSTDTQYF
>TRBJ2-1|TRBV4-1
CASSQDRLAGGPNEQFF
>TRBJ1-1|TRBV4-1
CASSQDLGSDEAFF
>TRBJ2-5|TRBV14
CASSQTGTRYQETQYF
>TRBJ2-1|TRBV6-1
CASSGPGTSGDPGFF
>TRBJ2-7|TRBV4-1
CASSFHNSGYEQYF
>TRBJ2-5|TRBV27
CASRPSYGRALETQYF
>TRBJ2-3|TRBV7-9
CASSTSTGEVRDTQYF
>TRBJ2-7|TRBV30
CAWSVQMDRDSYEQYF
>TRBJ1-4|TRBV4-3
CASSQDLRDGHEKLFF